This T cell receptor (beta chain) was obtained from a study of T cell responses to AZD1222 COVID-19 vaccine. The germline gives CDR1 SGHRS, CDR2 YFSETQ. This CDR3 has 14 amino acids. Trimming left V 4 bases short and J 5 bases short, with 15 bases between. Study-level results: Most donors were white British and more were female, and clonal diversity was possibly underestimated. Recipients of two AZD1222 doses showed rising Spike-specific TCR breadth and depth.

Assay used: immunoSEQ multiplex PCR; TCRdb lists only in-frame clones, some missing. Of roughly 130,000 clones listed, about 90% are singletons. In the case of this clone: As yet, its antigen is unknown.

The chain has TRBV5-1 and TRBJ1-1; weak D call: TRBD1 (5 bases). Source: peripheral blood, taken on day 0 of AZD1222 vaccination. This clonotype was obtained from an adult in good health. The CDR3 region is CASSLQGGWTEAFF. The CDR3 bases are TGCGCCAGCAGCCTGCAGGGTGGGTGGACTGAAGCTTTCTTT.